This T cell receptor (beta chain) was recovered during a study of T-cell memory formation after mild COVID-19. MiXCR, applied by TCRdb to the 5' RACE reads, yields one record per CDR3 protein. The sample has about 110,000 distinct CDR3 sequences, about a sixth seen once. The CDR3 sequence is 14 residues long. V lost 3 bases, J lost 1 base, and 1 base stayed unmatched. The sample taken for sequencing was PBMCs or a T cell subset sorted from them (not recorded which). This chain uses TRBV12-3 or TRBV12-4 with TRBJ1-1, with 8 bases lining up with TRBD1. The sequence was collected from a young man who had mild COVID-19 (a few samples of this study predate the infection). Cell type and time point are not known. CDR3 protein: CASSFQGANTEAFF. CDR3 sequence (DNA): TGTGCCAGCAGTTTTCAGGGGGCGAACACTGAAGCTTTCTTT.